The 11 T cell receptor beta chains presented below share a single source sample, sequenced in a study of T cell responses to AZD1222 COVID-19 vaccine. The data were produced by immunoSEQ multiplex PCR, yet TCRdb's version contains in-frame clones alone and is incomplete. The sample includes 98,000 or so clones, 75% to 90% of them seen just once. This specimen consisted of peripheral blood, obtained on day 0 of AZD1222 vaccination. The receptors derive from an adult in good health.

The chain couples TRBV19 to TRBJ2-3; a weak D match, TRBD1 (6 bases). This CDR3 has 13 residues. Trimming took 3 bases from V and 6 from J, leaving 10 bases between them. Looked up from germline, CDR1 is LNHDA and CDR2 is SQIVND (reference sequence). CDR3 DNA sequence: TGTGCCAGTAGTATTCAGGGGACCGATACGCAGTATTTT. Protein: CASSIQGTDTQYF.

The chain couples TRBV9 to TRBJ2-7, with D possibly matching TRBD2 (5 bases). The CDR3 length is 13 residues. Germline assignment: CDR1 SGDLS and CDR2 YYNGEE. V was trimmed by 0 bases and J by 2 bases, leaving 6 bases between them. Here the CDR3 reads CASSVAGAYEQYF. The CDR3 DNA is TGTGCCAGCAGCGTAGCCGGGGCCTACGAGCAGTACTTC.

The rearrangement joins TRBV7-9 to TRBJ2-2, with D tentatively TRBD1 (6 bases). The CDR3 spans 19 residues. The V end lost 4 bases, the J end lost 4 bases, and 25 bases lay between the germline ends. Germline-derived CDR1 and CDR2 are SEHNR and FQNEAQ (reference sequence). The CDR3 nucleotides read TGTGCCAGCAGCTCCCCCCCCCACCAAAAGACAGGAGGCACCGGGGAGCTGTTTTTT. Residues: CASSSPPHQKTGGTGELFF. The full variable domain, rest sourced from reference TRBV7-9 and TRBJ2-2, is DTGVSQNPRHKITKRGQNVTFRCDPISEHNRLYWYRQTLGQGPEFLTYFQNEAQLEKSRLLSDRFSAERPKGSFSTLEIQRTEQGDSAMYLCASSSPPHQKTGGTGELFFGEGSRLTVL.

The chain has TRBV7-2 and TRBJ1-2; D remains ambiguous. V was shortened by 3 bases and J by 5 bases, with 13 bases between the two germline ends. Germline V gives CDR1 SGHTA, CDR2 FQGNSA. The CDR3 is 14 residues long. The CDR3: CASSFSQGIYGYTF. In DNA, the CDR3 is TGTGCCAGCAGCTTTAGTCAAGGGATTTATGGCTACACCTTC. Supplemented by reference TRBV7-2 and TRBJ1-2, the full variable domain reads GAGVSQSPSNKVTEKGKDVELRCDPISGHTALYWYRQSLGQGLEFLIYFQGNSAPDKSGLPSDRFSAERTGGSVSTLTIQRTQQEDSAVYLCASSFSQGIYGYTFGSGTRLTVV.

The V gene is TRBV6-5, the J gene TRBJ1-1; maybe TRBD1 (6 bases). V lost 6 bases and J 1 base, leaving 12 bases between the germline ends. The CDR3 runs 14 residues. Germline assignment: CDR1 MNHEY and CDR2 SVGAGI. The CDR3 DNA is TGTGCCAGCAGACCCCCGGGACAGAACACTGAAGCTTTCTTT. Its translation is CASRPPGQNTEAFF.

This chain uses TRBV13 with TRBJ2-3; TRBD2 matches at 7 bases. Trimming at V came to 5 bases and at J to 3 bases, leaving 11 bases not matched to a gene. CDR3 length: 16 residues. Looked up from germline, CDR1 is PRHDT and CDR2 is FYEKMQ (reference sequence). This CDR3 is CASSGGTSGGTDTQYF. DNA of the CDR3: TGTGCCAGCAGCGGAGGTACGTCGGGAGGAACAGATACGCAGTATTTT. Full variable domain (missing parts from reference TRBV13 and TRBJ2-3): AAGVIQSPRHLIKEKRETATLKCYPIPRHDTVYWYQQGPGQDPQFLISFYEKMQSDKGSIPDRFSAQQFSDYHSELNMSSLELGDSALYFCASSGGTSGGTDTQYFGPGTRLTVL.

The chain uses TRBV11-2 and TRBJ2-2; D call uncertain. This CDR3 comprises 15 residues. Per the germline V gene, CDR1 is SGHAT and CDR2 is FQNNGV. The V gene lost 4 bases and the J gene lost 2 bases, with 11 bases spanning the gap. The chain's CDR3 is CASSSRFLNTGELFF. The CDR3 DNA reads as TGTGCCAGCAGCTCCCGCTTCCTCAACACCGGGGAGCTGTTTTTT.

The chain employs TRBV6-5 and TRBJ1-2; 10 bases are shared with TRBD1. With V trimmed by 4 bases and J by 2 bases, 4 bases remained unmatched. The germline V gene has CDR1 MNHEY and CDR2 SVGAGI. The CDR3 has 15 amino acids. DNA for the CDR3: TGTGCCAGCAGTTCGGACAGGGGGAGGAACTATGGCTACACCTTC. Translated: CASSSDRGRNYGYTF.

The CDR3: CASSLDFGGTSTDTQYF. The CDR3, as DNA: TGTGCCAGCAGCTTGGACTTCGGGGGAACTAGCACAGATACGCAGTATTTT. The chain uses TRBV5-6 and TRBJ2-3; D might be TRBD2 (6 bases). CDR3 length equals 17 residues. The V and J ends lost 0 bases and 0 bases respectively, with 14 bases between them. The germline V gene encodes CDR1 SGHDT and CDR2 YYEEEE.

The chain combines TRBV6-2 or TRBV6-3 with TRBJ1-5, with D tentatively TRBD1 (6 bases). Germline CDR1 is MNHEY and CDR2 is SVGEGT. The length of the CDR3 is 17 residues. Trimming shortened V by 5 bases and J by 4 bases, and 21 bases separated the two germline ends. DNA of the CDR3: TGTGCCAGCAGTGGAAGGGGGGGCGGCCTCCGAAATCAGCCCCAGCATTTT. Translated: CASSGRGGGLRNQPQHF.

This chain connects TRBV4-3 to TRBJ2-6, with D unresolved. Germline lookup yields CDR1 LGHNA and CDR2 YSLEER. The CDR3 has 16 amino acids. The ends were cut back, 0 bases at V and 0 bases at J, with 6 bases in the middle. CDR3 in DNA: TGCGCCAGCAGCCAAGATCTGAGCTCTGGGGCCAACGTCCTGACTTTC. Its protein is CASSQDLSSGANVLTF.